The T cell receptor (beta chain) under discussion was sequenced for a study of cytomegalovirus exposure and HLA in healthy donors. The PCR was carried out with 60 Vbeta primers and 13 Jbeta primers. The repertoire was sequenced with immunoSEQ multiplex PCR; TCRdb's copy has only in-frame clones and lacks some. The table has some 150,000 clones, approximately 79% seen once; the top ten hold approximately 2.3%. A single count supports this clone. The CDR3 contains 14 residues. V shed 6 bases and J 12 bases; nucleotides not matched to a gene: 14. CDR1 is MGHRA and CDR2 is YSYEKL in the germline V gene. Sample: PBMCs. The V gene is TRBV4-1, the J gene TRBJ2-4; 7 positions match TRBD1. The source is a man aged 35 to 55 in good health and CMV-seronegative. In nucleotides, the CDR3 is TGCGCCAGCAGGATGGAGACAGGGTGGGACAGTCAGTACTTC. Protein product: CASRMETGWDSQYF.